These T cell receptor beta chains were read from a single sample in a study of control samples from healthy donors and cancer patients. Profiling relied on immunoSEQ multiplex PCR, and the TCRdb table lists in-frame clones only, not all of them. The sample lists about 90,000 clones; less than 95% were seen once. Sequences were obtained from blood. The receptor set was obtained from a woman aged 18-30 years in good health. Both conserved end residues are part of each CDR3. Each record gives: D gene, V gene, clone size, J gene, CDR3 DNA, CDR3 protein. A D gene is named only where the DNA matches it firmly. Not all rows give a size; the values are once, few, many and, for expanded clones, a class.

>NA|TRBV19|NA|TRBJ2-2
TGTGCCAGTAGTACGCTGACCGGGTTTTCCGGGGAGCTGTTTTTT
CASSTLTGFSGELFF
>TRBD2|TRBV6-4|NA|TRBJ2-1
TGTGCCAGCAGTGTTGCTAGCGGCAGGGATGAGCAGTTCTTC
CASSVASGRDEQFF
>TRBD1|TRBV6-5|once|TRBJ1-3
TGTGCCAGCAGGACAGGGAACACCATATATTTT
CASRTGNTIYF
>NA|TRBV28|NA|TRBJ1-1
TGTGCCAGCACGGGGAACACTGAAGCTTTCTTT
CASTGNTEAFF
>TRBD1|TRBV5-8|NA|TRBJ1-5
TGTGCCAGCAGCTCCGAGGGGATGACAGGGTACAATCAGCCCCAGCATTTT
CASSSEGMTGYNQPQHF
>TRBD1|TRBV6-5|NA|TRBJ2-7
TGTGCCAGCAGTCGGACAGGGGGCCCCTACGAGCAGTACTTC
CASSRTGGPYEQYF
>NA|TRBV25-1|NA|TRBJ1-1
TGTGCCAGCAGTGAGGAACTTTCCCAAGCTTTCTTT
CASSEELSQAFF
>NA|TRBV7-9|NA|TRBJ1-6
TGTGCCAGCAGTCCTAGTAATTCACCCCTCCACTTT
CASSPSNSPLHF
>NA|TRBV21-1|NA|TRBJ1-6
TGTGCCAGCAGCAAAAGGAAGGGGGCGCTAAAAAATTCACCCCTCCACTTT
CASSKRKGALKNSPLHF
>NA|TRBV6-6|NA|TRBJ1-2
TGTGCCAGCAGTTCCGGCAGAGGGGCTTCCTATGGCTACACCTTC
CASSSGRGASYGYTF
>NA|TRBV30|NA|TRBJ2-6
TGTGCCTGGAGTGTACAGGGAGGGCACTCTGGGGCCAACGTCCTGACTTTC
CAWSVQGGHSGANVLTF
>NA|TRBV6-5|NA|TRBJ1-3
TGTGCCAGCAGTTACACCGGGACAACTGGAAACACCATATATTTT
CASSYTGTTGNTIYF
>NA|TRBV5-1|few|TRBJ2-7
TGCGCCAGCAGCCCAGCGGGCGACGAGCAGTACTTC
CASSPAGDEQYF
>NA|TRBV6-5|NA|TRBJ1-6
TGTGCCAGCAGTTACTCTGGCGGACAGTCAACACCCCTCCACTTT
CASSYSGGQSTPLHF
>NA|TRBV18|NA|TRBJ1-3
TGTGCCAGCTCAGAGGGGTTTGGTTCTGGAAACACCATATATTTT
CASSEGFGSGNTIYF
>NA|TRBV5-4|NA|TRBJ2-3
TGTGCCAGCAGCTTGCTGGCAGCGTCTTATGGAGCAGATACGCAGTATTTT
CASSLLAASYGADTQYF
>NA|TRBV10-3|NA|TRBJ1-2
TGTGCCATCAGTGAGGGGGGCAGGGATGGCTACACCTTC
CAISEGGRDGYTF
>TRBD2|TRBV4-2|once|TRBJ2-5
TGTGCCAGCAGCCAAGGAGGGGCTGCGGGGGGGCTCCAAGAGACCCAGTACTTC
CASSQGGAAGGLQETQYF
>TRBD1|TRBV6-5|NA|TRBJ2-2
TGTGCCAGCAGTCATCAGGGGGACACCGGGGAGCTGTTTTTT
CASSHQGDTGELFF
>NA|TRBV2|NA|TRBJ1-6
TGTGCCAGCAGTGGAACCGGGTTCAATTCACCCCTCCACTTT
CASSGTGFNSPLHF
>NA|TRBV7-2|NA|TRBJ2-7
TGTGCCAGCAGCCTCCGGGACGGGTTCTACGAGCAGTACTTC
CASSLRDGFYEQYF
>TRBD2|TRBV10-1|NA|TRBJ2-2
TGCGCCAGCAGTGAGTCCGGGGGGGCCCCCGGGGAGCTGTTTTTT
CASSESGGAPGELFF
>TRBD1|TRBV7-2|NA|TRBJ2-7
TGTGCCAGCAGCTGGAGACAGGGGAACGAGCAGTACTTC
CASSWRQGNEQYF
>NA|TRBV9|NA|TRBJ2-5
TGTGCCAGCAGCGTCGGGACCGTGCACGGGGAGACCCAGTACTTC
CASSVGTVHGETQYF
>TRBD1|TRBV24-1|NA|TRBJ1-1
TGTGCCACCAGCTCCGGGACAGGGGCCTGGAACACTGAAGCTTTCTTT
CATSSGTGAWNTEAFF
>NA|TRBV18|NA|TRBJ2-7
TGTGCCAGCTCACCACCCCAGAGTCCAACCTACGAGCAGTACTTC
CASSPPQSPTYEQYF
>NA|TRBV13|NA|TRBJ1-3
TGTGCCAGCAGCCTATCCGAGTCTGGAAACACCATATATTTT
CASSLSESGNTIYF
>TRBD1|TRBV2|NA|TRBJ1-2
TGTGCCAGCAGCACGACAGGGAGTAACTATGGCTACACCTTC
CASSTTGSNYGYTF